These T cell receptor beta chains were read from a single sample in a study of cytomegalovirus exposure and HLA in healthy donors. Assay: immunoSEQ multiplex PCR; the TCRdb copy retains only in-frame clones and omits some. Of over 200,000 clones listed, 70% to 80% were seen once; the top ten hold about 1.9%. Material: PBMCs. Receptors were obtained from a woman between 25 and 40 years old in good health and CMV-seronegative. The CDR3 runs from the conserved cysteine through the conserved F or W. D genes are given only for firm matches. Part of the rows lack a size; the others show once, few, many or a class for expanded clones.

>once|TRBV6-1|TRBJ2-7|TRBD1
CASRGDRLYEQYF
TGTGCCAGCAGGGGGGACAGACTCTACGAGCAGTACTTC
>few|TRBV9|TRBJ1-2|-
CASSRPGTRGYGYTF
TGTGCCAGCAGCCGTCCCGGGACACGCGGATATGGCTACACCTTC
>once|TRBV11-3|TRBJ1-1|-
CASRQPIDPEAFF
TGTGCCAGCAGACAGCCGATCGACCCTGAAGCTTTCTTT
>-|TRBV27|TRBJ1-2|-
CASRLGGLNYGYTF
TGTGCCAGCAGGTTGGGAGGTCTTAACTATGGCTACACCTTC
>-|TRBV5-1|TRBJ1-4|TRBD1
CASSPRTGGSEKLFF
TGCGCCAGCAGCCCAAGGACAGGGGGCTCTGAAAAACTGTTTTTT
>once|TRBV2|TRBJ1-1|-
CASSEDPYTDMNTEAFF
TGTGCCAGCAGTGAAGACCCCTACACAGATATGAACACTGAAGCTTTCTTT
>-|TRBV5-1|TRBJ2-3|TRBD2
CASSLGPGGGNTDTQYF
TGCGCCAGCAGCTTGGGGCCTGGCGGGGGAAACACAGATACGCAGTATTTT
>-|TRBV6-1|TRBJ1-1|TRBD1
CASSEGDRYTEAFF
TGTGCCAGCAGTGAAGGGGACAGGTACACTGAAGCTTTCTTT
>-|TRBV19|TRBJ1-1|TRBD1
CASSIVQGALNTEAFF
TGTGCCAGTAGTATAGTACAGGGGGCCCTGAACACTGAAGCTTTCTTT
>-|TRBV6-5|TRBJ2-3|-
CASSYRSLTDTQYF
TGTGCCAGCAGTTATCGGTCCCTCACAGATACGCAGTATTTT
>-|TRBV2|TRBJ1-1|-
CASRLTGNTEAFF
TGTGCCAGCAGATTGACAGGGAACACTGAAGCTTTCTTT
>-|TRBV7-3|TRBJ2-2|TRBD1
CASSPKAAGGIGELFF
TGTGCCAGCAGCCCCAAGGCGGCAGGGGGAATCGGGGAGCTGTTTTTT
>-|TRBV5-4|TRBJ1-1|-
CASSFLGDTEAFF
TGTGCCAGCAGCTTTCTCGGGGACACTGAAGCTTTCTTT
>once|TRBV5-1|TRBJ1-1|-
CASTTGGPNTEAFF
TGCGCCAGCACCACCGGGGGACCGAACACTGAAGCTTTCTTT
>few|TRBV11-2|TRBJ2-7|-
CASSLGTAYEQYF
TGTGCCAGCAGCTTAGGAACAGCCTACGAGCAGTACTTC
>-|TRBV10-3|TRBJ2-5|-
CAIRPSGVQETQYF
TGTGCCATCAGACCCTCCGGGGTCCAAGAGACCCAGTACTTC
>-|TRBV19|TRBJ2-4|TRBD1
CASSMGGQGLGRDIQYF
TGTGCCAGTAGTATGGGAGGACAGGGACTCGGGCGGGACATTCAGTACTTC
>-|TRBV5-4|TRBJ1-3|-
CASTILDSGNTIYF
TGTGCCAGCACAATTCTCGACAGTGGAAACACCATATATTTT
>-|TRBV5-4|TRBJ2-1|TRBD2
CASSSGTSGRNEQFF
TGTGCCAGCAGCTCCGGGACTAGCGGGAGGAATGAGCAGTTCTTC
>-|TRBV5-1|TRBJ1-5|TRBD1
CASSRLPGQGHNQPQHF
TGCGCCAGCAGCCGGCTTCCGGGACAGGGACACAATCAGCCCCAGCATTTT
>once|TRBV5-1|TRBJ1-2|TRBD1
CASSTVSPGTGGHGYTF
TGCGCCAGCAGCACCGTTAGTCCCGGGACAGGGGGCCATGGCTACACCTTC
>-|TRBV18|TRBJ1-6|-
CASSTRSPQNSPLHF
TGTGCCAGCTCAACGAGGTCGCCCCAAAATTCACCCCTCCACTTT
>-|TRBV4-1|TRBJ2-7|-
CASSPTRTPTYEQYF
TGCGCCAGCAGCCCTACTCGGACTCCAACCTACGAGCAGTACTTC
>-|TRBV19|TRBJ2-7|-
CASRSRGADEQYF
TGTGCCAGTAGGAGCCGTGGGGCGGACGAGCAGTACTTC
>-|TRBV2|TRBJ1-2|TRBD1
CASSTTTTGIYGYTF
TGTGCCAGCAGCACAACAACGACAGGGATCTATGGCTACACCTTC
>-|TRBV11-2|TRBJ1-4|-
CASSLTETNEKLFF
TGTGCCAGCAGCTTAACGGAAACTAATGAAAAGCTGTTTTTT
>-|TRBV2|TRBJ2-1|TRBD2
CASSGLAGRVGEQFF
TGTGCCAGCAGCGGACTAGCGGGGCGGGTGGGTGAGCAGTTCTTC
>-|TRBV10-3|TRBJ2-7|TRBD2
CATRLAGDYEQYF
TGTGCCACCAGACTAGCGGGAGACTACGAGCAGTACTTC
>-|TRBV13|TRBJ2-3|TRBD2
CASSATTGTKNTDTQYF
TGTGCCAGCAGCGCCACGACCGGGACTAAGAACACAGATACGCAGTATTTT
>-|TRBV7-2|TRBJ2-1|-
CASSLARLAINNEQFF
TGTGCCAGCAGCTTAGCGCGGTTAGCCATTAACAATGAGCAGTTCTTC
>-|TRBV15|TRBJ1-1|TRBD1
CATSMGTGRTEAFF
TGTGCCACCAGCATGGGGACAGGGAGGACTGAAGCTTTCTTT
>-|TRBV6-4|TRBJ1-5|TRBD1
CASTDRGCNQPQHF
TGTGCCAGTACAGACAGGGGCTGCAATCAGCCCCAGCATTTT
>-|TRBV5-6|TRBJ2-5|-
CASREGNQETQYF
TGTGCCAGCAGAGAGGGTAACCAAGAGACCCAGTACTTC
>few|TRBV30|TRBJ1-1|-
CAMAGNTEAFF
TGTGCTATGGCGGGGAACACTGAGGCTTTCTTT
>-|TRBV27|TRBJ1-4|TRBD1
CASSFGTGGEYEKLFF
TGTGCCAGCAGTTTCGGGACAGGGGGCGAGTATGAAAAACTGTTTTTT
>-|TRBV19|TRBJ1-2|-
CASTPGGPGYGYTF
TGTGCCAGTACCCCGGGGGGGCCAGGCTATGGCTACACCTTC
>few|TRBV19|TRBJ2-7|TRBD1
CASSAGTATYEQYF
TGTGCCAGTAGTGCCGGGACAGCCACCTACGAGCAGTACTTC
>-|TRBV2|TRBJ2-5|TRBD2
CASSEKAGGQETQYF
TGTGCCAGCAGTGAAAAAGCGGGAGGGCAAGAGACCCAGTACTTC
>-|TRBV9|TRBJ2-1|-
CASSVGGSEQFF
TGTGCCAGCAGCGTAGGAGGCAGTGAGCAGTTCTTC
>-|TRBV2|TRBJ1-5|TRBD1
CASMGTGSQPQHF
TGTGCCAGCATGGGGACAGGAAGCCAGCCCCAGCATTTT